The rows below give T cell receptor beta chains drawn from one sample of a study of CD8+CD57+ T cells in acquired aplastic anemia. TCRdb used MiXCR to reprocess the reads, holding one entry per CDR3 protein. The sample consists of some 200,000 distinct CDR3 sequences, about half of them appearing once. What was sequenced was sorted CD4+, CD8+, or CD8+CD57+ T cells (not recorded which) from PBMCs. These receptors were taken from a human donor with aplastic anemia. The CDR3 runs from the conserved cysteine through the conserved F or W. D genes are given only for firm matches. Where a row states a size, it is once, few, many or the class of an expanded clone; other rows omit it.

TGTGCCAGCAGCGTGTTAGATAGCTTCAACACCGGGGAGCTGTTTTTT	CASSVLDSFNTGELFF	TRBV6-1	NA	TRBJ2-2	many	16
TGTGCCAGCAGCTTTTCCGGACAGACCCAAGAGACCCAGTACTTC	CASSFSGQTQETQYF	TRBV7-9	NA	TRBJ2-5	many	15
TGTGCCACCAGTGAAACTGGGACAGGGTTCGAATCTAATGAAAAACTGTTTTTT	CATSETGTGFESNEKLFF	TRBV24-1	TRBD1	TRBJ1-4	many	18
TGTGCCACCAGCAGGGCCCGAGGGGGAGGCACAGATACGCAGTATTTT	CATSRARGGGTDTQYF	TRBV15	NA	TRBJ2-3	many	16
TGTGCCAGTATCAAGCGGGGGGGTACCGGGGAGCTGTTTTTT	CASIKRGGTGELFF	TRBV19	TRBD2	TRBJ2-2	many	14
TGTGCCAGCAGTGAATACGGAGGACAGGCGAACACTGAAGCTTTCTTT	CASSEYGGQANTEAFF	TRBV25-1	TRBD1	TRBJ1-1	NA	16
TGTGCCATCAGTGCCCGAGGAGGGGACACTGAAGCTTTCTTT	CAISARGGDTEAFF	TRBV10-3	NA	TRBJ1-1	many	14
TGTGCCAGCAGCTTAGCGGGACAGGGTGAGCAGTTCTTC	CASSLAGQGEQFF	TRBV7-8	TRBD1	TRBJ2-1	NA	13
TGTGCCATCAGTGAGTCCCCGTACCAAGAGACCCAGTACTTC	CAISESPYQETQYF	TRBV2	NA	TRBJ2-5	NA	14
TGTGCCAGCAGCTTAGCCTTAGGCAATCAGCCCCAGCATTTT	CASSLALGNQPQHF	TRBV7-9	NA	TRBJ1-5	NA	14
TGTGCCAGTAGTTTCAGGGATGGCTACACCTTC	CASSFRDGYTF	TRBV19	NA	TRBJ1-2	NA	11
TGTGCCAGCAGCCAAGTGAGCGGCAGGGGGGAGACCCAGTACTTC	CASSQVSGRGETQYF	TRBV11-3	TRBD1	TRBJ2-5	NA	15
TGCGCCAGCAGCTTGGGAGACACTTCCTACGAGCAGTACTTC	CASSLGDTSYEQYF	TRBV5-1	NA	TRBJ2-7	NA	14
TGTGCCAGCAGTTTACCCGTCCCCAACTCACCCCTCCACTTT	CASSLPVPNSPLHF	TRBV11-2	NA	TRBJ1-6	many	14
TGCGCCAGCAGCTTGACGAGAGCCCAACATGAAAAACTGTTTTTT	CASSLTRAQHEKLFF	TRBV5-1	NA	TRBJ1-4	many	15
TGTGCCAGCAGTGAAGACAGGGGGGTCAATGAAAAACTGTTTTTT	CASSEDRGVNEKLFF	TRBV6-1	TRBD1	TRBJ1-4	many	15
TGTGCCAGCAGTTTACGGGAGGTATCCTATGGCTACACCTTC	CASSLREVSYGYTF	TRBV28	NA	TRBJ1-2	many	14
TGTGCCAGCAGCTTAGGGACTAGCGGGGGGGCTTGGGAGACCCAGTACTTC	CASSLGTSGGAWETQYF	TRBV7-2	TRBD2	TRBJ2-5	NA	17
TGCGCCAGCAGTGAGACTGGCAGTCCCCTCTATGGCTACACCTTC	CASSETGSPLYGYTF	TRBV10-2	NA	TRBJ1-2	many	15
TGTGCCAGCAGTGAATCTAAGAGACACAATGAAAAACTGTTTTTT	CASSESKRHNEKLFF	TRBV25-1	NA	TRBJ1-4	many	15
TGTGCCAGCAGCTTAGGCGGGGGGGGGGGGGGGGGGGGAGAGACCCAGTACTTC	CASSLGGGGGGGGETQYF	TRBV7-8	TRBD2	TRBJ2-5	NA	18
TGTGCCAGCACCCCAGGGACAGGGGAGTACGAGCAGTACTTC	CASTPGTGEYEQYF	TRBV7-2	TRBD1	TRBJ2-7	few	14
TGCAGTGCAAGAGCCGGACTAACCTCGAGTAGCACAGATACGCAGTATTTT	CSARAGLTSSSTDTQYF	TRBV20-1	NA	TRBJ2-3	NA	17
TGTGCCAGCAGCTTAGATTTGGGTTCCACTGAAGCTTTCTTT	CASSLDLGSTEAFF	TRBV7-8	NA	TRBJ1-1	many	14
NA	CDSSFYICSARNPGQGGVEQYF	TRBV5-1	NA	TRBJ2-7	NA	22
TGTGCCAGCAGTTCATACGGGACAGGGGTCCACGAGCAGTACTTC	CASSSYGTGVHEQYF	TRBV27	TRBD1	TRBJ2-7	NA	15
TGCAGCGTTGTGGGACAGTCCTACGAGCAGTACTTC	CSVVGQSYEQYF	TRBV29-1	TRBD1	TRBJ2-7	NA	12
TGTGCCAGCAGCTTATCGCGACTAGCGAGTAATGAGCAGTTCTTC	CASSLSRLASNEQFF	TRBV11-1	TRBD2	TRBJ2-1	NA	15
TGTGCCAGCAGTGAAGGGAGTGGGACAGGGCCTGGCTACACCTTC	CASSEGSGTGPGYTF	TRBV2	TRBD1	TRBJ1-2	NA	15
TGTGCCATTGGACAGTTCAATCAGCCCCAGCATTTT	CAIGQFNQPQHF	TRBV2	NA	TRBJ1-5	NA	12
TGTGCCAGCAGCTTAGGGGGAGGACGGGGTGAAGCTTTCTTT	CASSLGGGRGEAFF	TRBV7-8	NA	TRBJ1-1	NA	14
TGCGCCAGCAGTTCCACCCTAGCGGGGGATGATAGCGAAGCTTTCTTT	CASSSTLAGDDSEAFF	TRBV5-1	NA	TRBJ1-1	NA	16
TGCGCCACAAATCGAGGGGGTAGCTCCTACGAGCAGTACTTC	CATNRGGSSYEQYF	TRBV10-2	NA	TRBJ2-7	NA	14
TGCGCCAGCAGCTTGTCTTCAGGGAAAGAGACCCAGTACTTC	CASSLSSGKETQYF	TRBV5-1	NA	TRBJ2-5	many	14
TGCAGTGCTAGAGCGGGTCCTGGACGGGGGGGCGTCGAGCAGTACTTC	CSARAGPGRGGVEQYF	TRBV20-1	TRBD2	TRBJ2-7	few	16
TGCGCCAGCAGCTTTAGGACAGACACTGAAGCTTTCTTT	CASSFRTDTEAFF	TRBV5-1	NA	TRBJ1-1	many	13
TGTGCCAGCAGCTTAGGGGTAACAGTCGCAACTAATGAAAAACTGTTTTTT	CASSLGVTVATNEKLFF	TRBV7-9	NA	TRBJ1-4	many	17
TGTGCCAGCAGCGTAGCCCCCGACGGGGCCAATTCACCCCTCCACTTT	CASSVAPDGANSPLHF	TRBV9	NA	TRBJ1-6	many	16
TGTGCCAGCAGCTTAGTGTGGGGGGGCCAGGATACGCAGTATTTT	CASSLVWGGQDTQYF	TRBV7-2	NA	TRBJ2-3	NA	15
TGCAGCGTTGTGGGCCCCGACGGTGGTAATGAAAAACTGTTTTTT	CSVVGPDGGNEKLFF	TRBV29-1	NA	TRBJ1-4	NA	15
TGTGCCAGCAGCTCCCGGCCAAACACTGAAGCTTTCTTT	CASSSRPNTEAFF	TRBV7-8	NA	TRBJ1-1	many	13
TGCAGTGCCAAGGGACTAGCGAAGGCAGATACGCAGTATTTT	CSAKGLAKADTQYF	TRBV20-1	TRBD2	TRBJ2-3	NA	14
TGCGCCAGCAGGCCGGGAGTTTACGGAGAGACCCAGTACTTC	CASRPGVYGETQYF	TRBV5-1	NA	TRBJ2-5	many	14
TGTGCCAGCAGCTGGGACTACTCCTACGGGCAGTACTTC	CASSWDYSYGQYF	TRBV28	TRBD2	TRBJ2-7	few	13
TGTGCCAGCAGTTACTCGGACCTTAATGAGCAGTACTTC	CASSYSDLNEQYF	TRBV6-6	NA	TRBJ2-7	many	13
TGCAGTGCTAGACTTCAGGGGGGCACTGAAGCTTTCTTT	CSARLQGGTEAFF	TRBV20-1	TRBD1	TRBJ1-1	many	13
TGCGCCAGCAAGCCGAGCGGGACAGGAGAATTTGGCTACACCTTC	CASKPSGTGEFGYTF	TRBV5-1	TRBD1	TRBJ1-2	NA	15
TGCAGCGTTGACTTTTACCGGGACGGCTACAATGAGCAGTTCTTC	CSVDFYRDGYNEQFF	TRBV29-1	NA	TRBJ2-1	many	15
TGTGCCAGCAGTCGCAGGGGGGAGGACACTGAAGCTTTCTTT	CASSRRGEDTEAFF	TRBV2	TRBD1	TRBJ1-1	NA	14
TGTGCCAGCAGCCTTCGGAGGGCAGGGGGGGAGACCCAGTACTTC	CASSLRRAGGETQYF	TRBV3-1	NA	TRBJ2-5	many	15
TGTGCCAGCAGCCCCGACAGGGGAGTGACTAGCAATCAGCCCCAGCATTTT	CASSPDRGVTSNQPQHF	TRBV10-3	TRBD1	TRBJ1-5	NA	17
TGTGCCAGCAGTTCAGACACCTGGGGAGGTGAGCAGTTCTTC	CASSSDTWGGEQFF	TRBV12-3/TRBV12-4	NA	TRBJ2-1	once	14